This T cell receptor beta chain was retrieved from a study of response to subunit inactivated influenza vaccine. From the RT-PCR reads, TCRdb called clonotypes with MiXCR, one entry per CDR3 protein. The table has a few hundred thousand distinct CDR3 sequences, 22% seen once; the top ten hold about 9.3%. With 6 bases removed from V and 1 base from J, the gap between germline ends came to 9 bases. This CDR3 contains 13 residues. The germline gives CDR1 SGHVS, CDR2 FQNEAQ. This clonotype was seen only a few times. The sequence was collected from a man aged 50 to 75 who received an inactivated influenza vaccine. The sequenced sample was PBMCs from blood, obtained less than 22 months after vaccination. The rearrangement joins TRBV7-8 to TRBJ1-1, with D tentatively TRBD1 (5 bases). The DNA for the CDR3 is TGTGCCAGCAGTGAGACAGCGAACACTGAAGCTTTCTTT. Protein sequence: CASSETANTEAFF.